These 11 T cell receptor beta chains originate from one sample sequenced in a study of cytomegalovirus exposure and HLA in healthy donors. PCR primers comprised 60 Vbeta and 13 Jbeta primers. Clones were read by immunoSEQ multiplex PCR, and TCRdb kept only the in-frame ones, dropping some. The sample holds 120,000 or so clones, around 80% seen once. Sequencing input: PBMCs. The receptors shown here come from a woman between 40 and 55 years old in good health and CMV-seropositive.

The V and J genes are TRBV4-1 and TRBJ2-7, with D perhaps TRBD1 (6 bases). Germline CDR1 MGHRA, CDR2 YSYEKL. There are 17 residues in the CDR3. V was clipped by 1 base and J by 3 bases, with 19 bases between them. The CDR3 loop reads CASSQGILTGLNYEQYF. The CDR3 region has the DNA TGCGCCAGCAGCCAAGGGATTCTTACAGGGCTGAACTACGAGCAGTACTTC.

The chain couples TRBV5-1 to TRBJ2-3, with TRBD2 matching over 11 bases. Germline values: CDR1 SGHRS, CDR2 YFSETQ. V shed 7 bases and J 6 bases; nucleotides not matched to a gene: 7. The CDR3 runs to 14 residues. The CDR3 spells CASGFSGGADTQYF. CDR3 nucleotides: TGCGCCAGCGGATTTAGCGGGGGGGCCGATACGCAGTATTTT.

The J gene is TRBJ1-5, the V gene TRBV2; D may be TRBD1 (5 bases). Germline assignment: CDR1 SNHLY and CDR2 FYNNEI. V dropped 4 bases and J dropped 5 bases, with 12 bases sitting between them. The CDR3 is made up of 14 amino acids. The CDR3 here is CASSVFGGDQPQHF. CDR3 in DNA: TGTGCCAGCAGTGTCTTTGGAGGGGATCAGCCCCAGCATTTT. The full variable domain, rest sourced from reference TRBV2 and TRBJ1-5, is EPEVTQTPSHQVTQMGQEVILRCVPISNHLYFYWYRQILGQKVEFLVSFYNNEISEKSEIFDDQFSVERPDGSNFTLKIRSTKLEDSAMYFCASSVFGGDQPQHFGDGTRLSIL.

The chain carries TRBV18 and TRBJ2-3, with a tentative D call TRBD1 (5 bases). The V end was cut by 8 bases, the J end by 4 bases, with 10 bases between. Germline V gene lookup returns CDR1 KGHSH and CDR2 LQKENI. The CDR3 runs 12 residues. DNA for the CDR3: TGTGCCAGCGCCCAGGGTTCAGATACGCAGTATTTT. Translated: CASAQGSDTQYF.

This chain links TRBV7-6 with TRBJ1-6, with D unresolved. The CDR3 has 13 residues. Germline V gives CDR1 SGHVS, CDR2 FNYEAQ. V lost 9 bases and J lost 7, with 13 bases in between. CDR3 bases: TGTGCCAGTGGCCAGGCGGGAAATTCACCCCTCCACTTT. Amino acid sequence: CASGQAGNSPLHF. The whole variable domain, remainder taken from reference TRBV7-6 and TRBJ1-6, is GAGVSQSPRYKVTKRGQDVALRCDPISGHVSLYWYRQALGQGPEFLTYFNYEAQQDKSGLPNDRFSAERPEGSISTLTIQRTEQRDSAMYRCASGQAGNSPLHFGNGTRLTVT.

This sequence joins TRBV2 and TRBJ2-3, with 7 bases aligning to TRBD2. V was clipped by 2 bases and J by 6 bases; unmatched bases: 14. CDR3 length equals 17 residues. Germline CDR1 and CDR2: SNHLY and FYNNEI. CDR3 residues: CASSEWSGRARADTQYF. Written as DNA, the CDR3 is TGTGCCAGCAGTGAATGGTCGGGGAGGGCCCGGGCTGATACGCAGTATTTT.

The chain has TRBV4-1 and TRBJ2-1; D may be TRBD2 (6 bases). This CDR3 comprises 16 residues. The germline V and J ends were trimmed by 3 bases and 0 bases, with 12 bases remaining between them. Germline V gives CDR1 MGHRA, CDR2 YSYEKL. The CDR3 sequence: CASSQRDSSSYNEQFF. The CDR3 DNA reads TGCGCCAGCAGCCAGCGGGACTCTAGCTCCTACAATGAGCAGTTCTTC.

The J gene is TRBJ1-6, the V gene TRBV7-6; D possibly corresponds to TRBD1 (6 bases). Germline CDR1 reads SGHVS; CDR2 reads FNYEAQ. Trimming pared 4 bases from V and 5 bases from J, leaving 9 bases between. The CDR3 is 14 residues long. CDR3 sequence (DNA): TGTGCCAGCAGCTCCCGACAGGATAATTCACCCCTCCACTTT. Its translation is CASSSRQDNSPLHF.

This chain links TRBV29-1 with TRBJ2-7, with TRBD2 identical over 10 bases. Germline CDR1 is SQVTM and CDR2 is ANQGSEA. V shed 5 bases and J 2 bases; nucleotides not matched to a gene: 0. The CDR3 sequence is 12 residues long. DNA for the CDR3: TGCAGCGTTAGCGGGAGGGCCTACGAGCAGTACTTC. This codes for CSVSGRAYEQYF.

The sample holds a few counts of this clone. CDR3 in amino acids: CAISGLAGGLLTQYF. DNA for the CDR3: TGTGCCATCAGTGGACTAGCGGGGGGGTTATTAACGCAGTATTTT. The rearrangement links TRBV10-3 to TRBJ2-3, with TRBD2 matching over 14 bases. After removal of 4 bases from V and 9 bases from J, the junction contained 6 bases not matched to a gene. The CDR3 totals 15 residues. Germline V gene sequence: CDR1 ENHRY, CDR2 SYGVKD.

CDR3 loop: CASNLRGQGSAPLHF. The CDR3 DNA follows: TGTGCCAGCAACCTGCGGGGACAGGGGTCTGCACCCCTCCACTTT. The J gene is TRBJ1-6, the V gene TRBV2; the match to TRBD1 covers 10 bases. Germline CDR1 is SNHLY and CDR2 is FYNNEI. The CDR3 consists of 15 residues. V lost 7 bases and J lost 11; bases outside the gene matches: 11. Filled out from reference TRBV2 and TRBJ1-6, the complete variable domain reads EPEVTQTPSHQVTQMGQEVILRCVPISNHLYFYWYRQILGQKVEFLVSFYNNEISEKSEIFDDQFSVERPDGSNFTLKIRSTKLEDSAMYFCASNLRGQGSAPLHFGNGTRLTVT.